What follows describes a single T cell receptor (beta chain). This sample was taken from a study of T cell changes during pregnancy in multiple sclerosis. This CDR3 contains 15 residues. V was clipped by 2 bases and J by 5 bases, with 12 bases between them. Per the germline V gene, CDR1 is SGHAT and CDR2 is FQNNGV. Profiling relied on immunoSEQ multiplex PCR, and the TCRdb table lists in-frame clones only, not all of them. There are roughly 39,000 clones in the sample; 75% to 95% occur only once, and around 0.47% lies in the top ten. The rearrangement links TRBV11-2 to TRBJ1-4; D ambiguous. This specimen consisted of CD4+ T cells from peripheral blood mononuclear cells, obtained in the first trimester of pregnancy. This TCR was sampled from a female donor in good health, enrolled as a control in a pregnancy study. This chain's CDR3 is CASSLRRAGNEKLFF. The CDR3, as DNA: TGTGCCAGCAGCTTACGGAGGGCGGGGAATGAAAAACTGTTTTTT.